The 13 T cell receptor beta chains listed next were all sequenced from one sample in a study of cytomegalovirus exposure and HLA in healthy donors. The primer mix had 60 Vbeta and 13 Jbeta primers. TCRdb keeps only in-frame clones here, not all; method: immunoSEQ multiplex PCR. There are about 190,000 clones in the sample; less than 90% occur only once, and about 0.24% lies in the top ten. Sequenced material: PBMCs. These TCRs come from a boy under 18 in good health and CMV-seronegative.

The genes are TRBV30 and TRBJ2-1; 8 bases agree with TRBD1. The CDR3 is made up of 15 amino acids. Germline lookup yields CDR1 GTSNPN and CDR2 SVGIG (reference sequence). V was pared by 2 bases and J by 6 bases, with 9 bases of the junction left unmatched. The CDR3 nucleotides are TGTGCCTGGAGTCCCTCTCTAGGGACAGGCAATGAGCAGTTCTTC. Translated, it gives CAWSPSLGTGNEQFF.

The V gene is TRBV6-5, the J gene TRBJ2-7; 9 bases align to TRBD1. With V trimmed by 6 bases and J by 4 bases, 7 bases remained unmatched. CDR1 and CDR2 from the germline V gene are MNHEY and SVGAGI. This CDR3 is 14 amino acids long. In DNA form, the CDR3 reads TGTGCCAGCAGCCCGGACAGGGGATCTTACGAGCAGTACTTC. Protein sequence: CASSPDRGSYEQYF.

The chain employs TRBV5-1 and TRBJ2-3; D gene ambiguous. This CDR3 has 13 amino acids. Deletions cut 1 base from V and 4 bases from J, with 7 bases between. Germline lookup yields CDR1 SGHRS and CDR2 YFSETQ. The CDR3 region has the DNA TGCGCCAGCAGCTTGAACAAAGCAGATACGCAGTATTTT. Protein sequence: CASSLNKADTQYF.

This rearrangement joins TRBV19 to TRBJ2-5; 11 bases line up with TRBD2. CDR3 size: 15 residues. V was clipped by 6 bases and J by 2 bases; unmatched bases: 5. CDR1 and CDR2 from the germline V gene are LNHDA and SQIVND (reference sequence). The CDR3 DNA follows: TGTGCCAGTAGCTCTAGCGGGGGGACACAAGAGACCCAGTACTTC. It codes for CASSSSGGTQETQYF.

The CDR3 loop is CATLGQDGYTF. DNA for the CDR3: TGTGCCACCCTTGGACAGGATGGCTACACCTTC. The chain combines TRBV4-2 with TRBJ1-2, with 7 bases lining up with TRBD1. The germline V gene has CDR1 LGHNA and CDR2 YNFKEQ. This CDR3 comprises 11 residues. J was trimmed by 6 bases and V by 10 bases; bases with no gene match: 5.

The J gene is TRBJ1-5, the V gene TRBV13; no firm D call. Germline V CDR1 and CDR2: PRHDT, FYEKMQ (reference sequence). The CDR3 length is 15 residues. The germline V and J ends were trimmed by 5 bases and 4 bases, with 15 bases remaining between them. This chain's CDR3 is CASSPGLGRNQPQHF. The CDR3 DNA reads as TGTGCCAGCAGCCCCGGCCTGGGGAGAAATCAGCCCCAGCATTTT.

The V call is TRBV6-6, the J call TRBJ1-4, with D unclear. The V end was cut by 0 bases, the J end by 6 bases, with 8 bases between. CDR3 length equals 14 residues. The V gene's germline CDR1 is MNHNY and CDR2 SVGAGI (reference sequence). CDR3 DNA sequence: TGTGCCAGCAGTTACTCTTCCAGGCATGAAAAACTGTTTTTT. It encodes CASSYSSRHEKLFF.

J is TRBJ2-3 and V is TRBV9; tentatively, D is TRBD1 (5 bases). CDR3 length: 14 amino acids. V was trimmed by 4 bases and J by 4 bases, leaving 13 bases between them. CDR1 and CDR2 from the germline V gene are SGDLS and YYNGEE. CDR3: CASSPSGAPDTQYF. As DNA, the CDR3 is TGTGCCAGCAGCCCCTCTGGGGCCCCAGATACGCAGTATTTT. Drawing the rest from reference TRBV9 and TRBJ2-3, the complete variable domain is DSGVTQTPKHLITATGQRVTLRCSPRSGDLSVYWYQQSLDQGLQFLIQYYNGEERAKGNILERFSAQQFPDLHSELNLSSLELGDSALYFCASSPSGAPDTQYFGPGTRLTVL.

This clone was found a few times. This chain joins TRBV13 and TRBJ2-1; D call uncertain. Germline V gives CDR1 PRHDT, CDR2 FYEKMQ (reference sequence). CDR3 length: 14 amino acids. V was trimmed by 5 bases and J by 6 bases, leaving 14 bases between them. CDR3 sequence (DNA): TGTGCCAGCAGCCCCCGGTTAGTAATCAATGAGCAGTTCTTC. The encoded protein is CASSPRLVINEQFF.

The chain recombines TRBV10-3 with TRBJ2-2, with 9 bases matching TRBD2. Germline lookup yields CDR1 ENHRY and CDR2 SYGVKD. With 0 bases clipped from V and 7 bases from J, the junction kept 6 bases outside the gene matches. This CDR3 is 16 amino acids long. The CDR3 loop reads CAISESLAGVVGELFF. The CDR3 nucleotides are TGTGCCATCAGTGAGTCGTTAGCGGGAGTTGTCGGGGAGCTGTTTTTT.

This clone was counted a single time. The V call is TRBV10-3, the J call TRBJ2-3, with 7 bases fitting TRBD2. Germline V gives CDR1 ENHRY, CDR2 SYGVKD. The V gene end was trimmed by 3 bases and the J gene end by 1 base; junction bases not matched to a gene: 4. The CDR3 extends over 15 amino acids. CDR3 DNA: TGTGCCATCAGTGACGGCGGGGGACGCACAGATACGCAGTATTTT. Translated, it gives CAISDGGGRTDTQYF.

This clone was seen just once. CDR3 in amino acids: CASSPRDRDYEQYF. Written as DNA, the CDR3 is TGTGCCAGCAGCCCCCGGGACAGGGATTACGAGCAGTACTTC. The chain couples TRBV9 to TRBJ2-7; 9 bases are shared with TRBD1. Germline CDR1 and CDR2: SGDLS and YYNGEE. CDR3 length equals 14 residues. With V trimmed by 4 bases and J by 4 bases, 6 bases remained unmatched.

The rearrangement joins TRBV5-1 to TRBJ1-2, with 8 bases matching TRBD1. Germline lookup yields CDR1 SGHRS and CDR2 YFSETQ. This CDR3 contains 18 residues. J lost 0 bases, V lost 4 bases, and 14 bases had no gene match. CDR3 DNA: TGCGCCAGCAGCAAACACGCCCAACAGGGGGGAGCTAACTATGGCTACACCTTC. This translates into CASSKHAQQGGANYGYTF.